This TCR beta chain emerged from a study of cytomegalovirus exposure and HLA in healthy donors. Study summary: About 200 million T cells yielded 90 million to 130 million unique TCR beta sequences, as an earlier analysis found.

For this clone: Its specificity is not known.

Primers included in the PCR were 60 Vbeta and 13 Jbeta primers. Sequenced by immunoSEQ multiplex PCR; TCRdb stores in-frame clones only, minus some. The data contain about 180,000 clones, around 80% of them seen just once; the ten biggest clones take up under 0.6%. General study findings and limits: An analysis done earlier found most TCR beta V segments productive about 87% or about 30% of the time. Sequencing had likely introduced a cluster of highly shared sequence variants as an artifact.

The germline V gene encodes CDR1 SGHRS and CDR2 YFSETQ. The V and J ends lost 0 bases and 5 bases respectively, with 11 bases between them. The CDR3 runs 14 residues. This clonotype was sampled from a woman aged 45-65 years in good health and CMV-seronegative. V gene TRBV5-1 combines with J gene TRBJ2-5, with D possibly TRBD2 on 6 matching bases. The sequenced sample consisted of PBMCs. CDR3 sequence (DNA): TGCGCCAGCAGCTTGGACGGGAGCGACGAGACCCAGTACTTC. Protein product: CASSLDGSDETQYF.